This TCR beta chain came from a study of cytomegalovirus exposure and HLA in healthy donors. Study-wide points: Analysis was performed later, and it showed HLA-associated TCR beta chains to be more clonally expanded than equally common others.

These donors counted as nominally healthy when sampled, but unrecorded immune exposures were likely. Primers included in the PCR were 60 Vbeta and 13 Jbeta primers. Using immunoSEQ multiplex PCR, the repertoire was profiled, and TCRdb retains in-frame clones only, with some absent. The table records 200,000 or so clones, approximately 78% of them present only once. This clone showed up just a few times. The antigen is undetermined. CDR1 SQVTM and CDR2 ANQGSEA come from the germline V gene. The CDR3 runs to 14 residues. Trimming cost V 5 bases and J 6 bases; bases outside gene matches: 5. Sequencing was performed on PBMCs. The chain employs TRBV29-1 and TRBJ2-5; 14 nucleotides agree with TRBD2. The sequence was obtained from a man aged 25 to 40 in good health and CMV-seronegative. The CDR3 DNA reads TGCAGCGTTCTGACTAGCGGGGGGGCAAAGACCCAGTACTTC. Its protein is CSVLTSGGAKTQYF.